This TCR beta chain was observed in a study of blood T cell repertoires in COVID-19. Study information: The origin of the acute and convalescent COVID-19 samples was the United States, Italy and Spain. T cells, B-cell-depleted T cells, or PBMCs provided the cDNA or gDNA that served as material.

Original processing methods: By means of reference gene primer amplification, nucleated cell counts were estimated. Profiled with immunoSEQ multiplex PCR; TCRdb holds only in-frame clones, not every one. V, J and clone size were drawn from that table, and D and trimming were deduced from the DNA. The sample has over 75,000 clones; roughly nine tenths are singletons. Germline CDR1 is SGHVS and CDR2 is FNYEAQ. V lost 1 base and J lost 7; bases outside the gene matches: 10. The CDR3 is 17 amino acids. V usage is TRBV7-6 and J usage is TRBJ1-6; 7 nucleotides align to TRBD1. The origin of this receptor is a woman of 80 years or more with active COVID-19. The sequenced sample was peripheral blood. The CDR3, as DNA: TGTGCCAGCAGCTTAGGAAGGTTGCGGGACAGAAATTCACCCCTCCACTTT. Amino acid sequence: CASSLGRLRDRNSPLHF.